This T cell receptor (beta chain) was captured by sequencing in a study of T cells in Graves' hyperthyroidism and ophthalmopathy. Across the study: Upon initial diagnosis and before any treatment, peripheral blood was collected.

There were TCR beta CDR3 regions amplified from RNA transcripts. HTBI primers were the set used in a first-round RT-PCR of the TCR CDR3. Each CDR3 protein gets one entry after TCRdb re-called the multiplex PCR reads with MiXCR. This table has 500,000 to 600,000 distinct CDR3 sequences, less than 20% appearing once. The V gene end was trimmed by 0 bases and the J gene end by 13 bases; junction bases not matched to a gene: 8. Germline V gene sequence: CDR1 SGDLS, CDR2 YYNGEE. The CDR3 has 16 residues. A Clinical Activity Score of at least 3, a NOSPECS grade of at least 4 and a duration under 3 months were recorded in the ophthalmopathy patients.

This rearrangement joins TRBV9 to TRBJ2-1; 15 nucleotides line up with TRBD2. Sequenced input: blood. This TCR was recovered from a middle-aged man with Graves' ophthalmopathy. The CDR3 protein is CASSVVEGLAGGAQFF. The CDR3 DNA reads as TGTGCCAGCAGCGTAGTAGAAGGACTAGCGGGGGGGGCTCAGTTCTTC.